The sequence of this T cell receptor beta chain was determined in a study of tumour-infiltrating T cells in Burkitt lymphoma. Across the study: This cohort included all epidemiological subtypes of Burkitt lymphoma. Overall and progression-free survival were predicted by productive clonality. Points from the study as a whole: Several public clonotypes recurred in numerous Burkitt lymphoma patients.

TCRdb keeps only in-frame clones here, not all; method: immunoSEQ multiplex PCR. The sample lists around 800 clones; around 59% were seen once. Details on this clone: Its antigen is unidentified.

The CDR3 sequence is 15 residues long. V was cut by 4 bases and J by 4 bases, with 16 bases left in between. Germline lookup yields CDR1 SGHDN and CDR2 FVKESK. V usage is TRBV14 and J usage is TRBJ2-5; D not resolved. Sequences were obtained from tumor tissue. This clonotype was obtained from a human donor with Burkitt lymphoma. CDR3 DNA: TGTGCCAGCAGCCTGTGGACCCTAGGGCCAGAGACCCAGTACTTC. Translated: CASSLWTLGPETQYF.